These T cell receptor beta chains were read from a single sample in a study of OX40 agonist ivuxolimab in advanced cancers. Sequenced by immunoSEQ multiplex PCR; TCRdb stores in-frame clones only, minus some. The sample has tens of thousands of clones, 94% seen once. The source was CD4+ or CD8+ T cells sorted from blood, collected in a trial of the OX40 agonist ivuxolimab. The origin of the receptors is an adult with an advanced solid tumor such as melanoma, head and neck, liver or kidney cancer. CDR3s include the opening cysteine and the closing phenylalanine or tryptophan. Each record gives: CDR3 protein, CDR3 DNA, V gene, clone size, J gene, D gene. A D gene is named only where the DNA matches it firmly. Clone sizes are given selectively: once, few, many, or a class where the clone is expanded.

CDR3 protein: CASTAQGEQFF
CDR3 DNA: TGTGCCAGCACTGCCCAGGGTGAGCAGTTCTTC
V gene: TRBV5-4
clone size: NA
J gene: TRBJ2-1
D gene: NA

CDR3 protein: CASSLRPGQETQYF
CDR3 DNA: TGTGCCAGCAGCTTAAGGCCGGGTCAAGAGACCCAGTACTTC
V gene: TRBV11-3
clone size: once
J gene: TRBJ2-5
D gene: NA

CDR3 protein: CASSHRGSYEQYF
CDR3 DNA: TGTGCCAGCAGCCACAGGGGAAGCTACGAGCAGTACTTC
V gene: TRBV7-2
clone size: NA
J gene: TRBJ2-7
D gene: TRBD1

CDR3 protein: CASSQTNRATGYTF
CDR3 DNA: TGTGCCAGCAGCCAAACAAACAGGGCGACTGGCTACACCTTC
V gene: TRBV11-2
clone size: NA
J gene: TRBJ1-2
D gene: NA

CDR3 protein: CASSQVDTQYF
CDR3 DNA: TGTGCCAGCAGCCAGGTAGATACGCAGTATTTT
V gene: TRBV13
clone size: NA
J gene: TRBJ2-3
D gene: NA

CDR3 protein: CASSKGSLTTGEQYF
CDR3 DNA: TGTGCCAGCAGCAAAGGATCCTTAACGACCGGCGAGCAGTACTTC
V gene: TRBV21-1
clone size: NA
J gene: TRBJ2-7
D gene: NA

CDR3 protein: CSVVNGRGDEQYF
CDR3 DNA: TGCAGCGTTGTTAATGGCAGGGGGGACGAGCAGTACTTC
V gene: TRBV29-1
clone size: NA
J gene: TRBJ2-7
D gene: NA

CDR3 protein: CASRTYEQYF
CDR3 DNA: TGTGCCAGCCGAACCTACGAGCAGTACTTC
V gene: TRBV2
clone size: NA
J gene: TRBJ2-7
D gene: NA

CDR3 protein: CASRGSAYEQYF
CDR3 DNA: TGTGCCAGCCGGGGCTCGGCCTACGAGCAGTACTTC
V gene: TRBV6-6
clone size: NA
J gene: TRBJ2-7
D gene: NA

CDR3 protein: CASSVGKGAGTLGIEQFF
CDR3 DNA: TGTGCCAGCAGCGTGGGGAAGGGAGCTGGGACCTTGGGTATTGAGCAGTTCTTC
V gene: TRBV9
clone size: NA
J gene: TRBJ2-1
D gene: NA

CDR3 protein: CASSHFSGSGYEQYF
CDR3 DNA: TGCGCCAGCAGCCACTTTAGCGGGAGTGGCTACGAGCAGTACTTC
V gene: TRBV4-1
clone size: NA
J gene: TRBJ2-7
D gene: TRBD2

CDR3 protein: CAGSQGGSYEQFF
CDR3 DNA: TGCGCCGGCAGCCAAGGAGGCAGTTATGAGCAGTTCTTC
V gene: TRBV4-3
clone size: NA
J gene: TRBJ2-1
D gene: NA

CDR3 protein: CASSWSLNEKLFF
CDR3 DNA: TGTGCCAGCAGCTGGAGCCTCAATGAAAAACTGTTTTTT
V gene: TRBV6-6
clone size: NA
J gene: TRBJ1-4
D gene: NA

CDR3 protein: CSAETDTQYF
CDR3 DNA: TGCAGCGCGGAAACAGATACGCAGTATTTT
V gene: TRBV29-1
clone size: NA
J gene: TRBJ2-3
D gene: NA

CDR3 protein: CASSLVYGLALNNEQFF
CDR3 DNA: TGTGCCAGCAGCTTGGTCTATGGACTAGCGCTTAACAATGAGCAGTTCTTC
V gene: TRBV5-6
clone size: NA
J gene: TRBJ2-1
D gene: TRBD2

CDR3 protein: CASSFGEANQPQHF
CDR3 DNA: TGTGCCAGCAGCTTTGGGGAAGCTAATCAGCCCCAGCATTTT
V gene: TRBV5-8
clone size: NA
J gene: TRBJ1-5
D gene: NA

CDR3 protein: CASSLVGQGYEQYF
CDR3 DNA: TGTGCCAGCAGCTTGGTAGGACAGGGCTACGAGCAGTACTTC
V gene: TRBV5-4
clone size: NA
J gene: TRBJ2-7
D gene: TRBD1

CDR3 protein: CASSQDIGAETQYF
CDR3 DNA: TGTGCCAGCAGCCAGGATATTGGAGCGGAGACCCAGTACTTC
V gene: TRBV14
clone size: NA
J gene: TRBJ2-5
D gene: NA

CDR3 protein: CAISGPGQGVPGANVLTF
CDR3 DNA: TGTGCCATCAGTGGCCCGGGACAGGGCGTTCCTGGGGCCAACGTCCTGACTTTC
V gene: TRBV10-3
clone size: NA
J gene: TRBJ2-6
D gene: TRBD1

CDR3 protein: CASSLNSYEQYF
CDR3 DNA: TGTGCCAGCAGCTTGAACTCCTACGAGCAGTACTTC
V gene: TRBV5-6
clone size: NA
J gene: TRBJ2-7
D gene: NA

CDR3 protein: CASSDRHGEKLFF
CDR3 DNA: TGTGCCAGCAGTGACCGTCATGGTGAAAAACTGTTTTTT
V gene: TRBV2
clone size: NA
J gene: TRBJ1-4
D gene: NA

CDR3 protein: CASSQVLGGGQPQHF
CDR3 DNA: TGCGCCAGCAGCCAAGTTTTGGGGGGCGGCCAGCCCCAGCATTTT
V gene: TRBV4-3
clone size: once
J gene: TRBJ1-5
D gene: NA

CDR3 protein: CASSFPTSITGELFF
CDR3 DNA: TGTGCCAGCAGCTTTCCCACTAGTATCACCGGGGAGCTGTTTTTT
V gene: TRBV11-2
clone size: NA
J gene: TRBJ2-2
D gene: NA

CDR3 protein: CASSRSSTGFDEQYF
CDR3 DNA: TGTGCCAGCAGCCGGTCCTCGACAGGGTTCGACGAGCAGTACTTC
V gene: TRBV14
clone size: NA
J gene: TRBJ2-7
D gene: TRBD1

CDR3 protein: CARPRLRTGKVYEQYF
CDR3 DNA: TGTGCCCGACCACGCCTTAGGACAGGGAAGGTCTACGAGCAGTACTTC
V gene: TRBV14
clone size: NA
J gene: TRBJ2-7
D gene: TRBD1

CDR3 protein: CASSPGQGPYEQYF
CDR3 DNA: TGTGCCAGCAGCCCTGGACAGGGGCCGTACGAGCAGTACTTC
V gene: TRBV27
clone size: NA
J gene: TRBJ2-7
D gene: TRBD1

CDR3 protein: CASSEYQGSGTEAFF
CDR3 DNA: TGCGCCAGCAGCGAATATCAGGGGTCGGGCACTGAAGCTTTCTTT
V gene: TRBV4-1
clone size: NA
J gene: TRBJ1-1
D gene: NA

CDR3 protein: CASSWALAGDNEQFF
CDR3 DNA: TGTGCCAGTAGCTGGGCGCTAGCGGGGGACAATGAGCAGTTCTTC
V gene: TRBV19
clone size: NA
J gene: TRBJ2-1
D gene: TRBD2

CDR3 protein: CASTPLGLYNEQFF
CDR3 DNA: TGTGCCAGCACCCCATTGGGCCTCTACAATGAGCAGTTCTTC
V gene: TRBV28
clone size: NA
J gene: TRBJ2-1
D gene: NA

CDR3 protein: CAWSVGGSEKLFF
CDR3 DNA: TGTGCCTGGAGTGTCGGGGGGAGTGAAAAACTGTTTTTT
V gene: TRBV30
clone size: once
J gene: TRBJ1-4
D gene: NA

CDR3 protein: CASSWRMSNEKLFF
CDR3 DNA: TGTGCCAGCAGTTGGAGGATGTCTAATGAAAAACTGTTTTTT
V gene: TRBV27
clone size: NA
J gene: TRBJ1-4
D gene: NA

CDR3 protein: CASNPTGDLNTEAFF
CDR3 DNA: TGTGCCAGCAACCCAACAGGGGACCTGAACACTGAAGCTTTCTTT
V gene: TRBV6-5
clone size: NA
J gene: TRBJ1-1
D gene: TRBD1

CDR3 protein: CASSLGGGQPQHF
CDR3 DNA: TGCGCCAGCAGCTTGGGGGGAGGTCAGCCCCAGCATTTT
V gene: TRBV5-1
clone size: NA
J gene: TRBJ1-5
D gene: NA

CDR3 protein: CASSETGELFF
CDR3 DNA: TGCGCCAGCAGTGAAACCGGGGAGCTGTTTTTT
V gene: TRBV10-2
clone size: NA
J gene: TRBJ2-2
D gene: NA

CDR3 protein: CASNPGLLGMNTEAFF
CDR3 DNA: TGTGCCAGCAATCCAGGGCTCTTAGGAATGAACACTGAAGCTTTCTTT
V gene: TRBV6-6
clone size: NA
J gene: TRBJ1-1
D gene: NA

CDR3 protein: CASSLVGAGGGYTF
CDR3 DNA: TGTGCCAGCAGCTTAGTAGGGGCGGGCGGTGGCTACACCTTC
V gene: TRBV7-9
clone size: NA
J gene: TRBJ1-2
D gene: NA

CDR3 protein: CASSEGDRLGSPLHF
CDR3 DNA: TGTGCCAGCAGTGAGGGTGACAGGCTTGGGTCACCCCTCCACTTT
V gene: TRBV28
clone size: NA
J gene: TRBJ1-6
D gene: NA

CDR3 protein: CSVEGGAGDSYEQYF
CDR3 DNA: TGCAGCGTTGAAGGTGGGGCAGGGGACTCCTACGAGCAGTACTTC
V gene: TRBV29-1
clone size: NA
J gene: TRBJ2-7
D gene: NA

CDR3 protein: CSAPGLLTDTQYF
CDR3 DNA: TGCAGCGCCCCCGGGCTTCTCACAGATACGCAGTATTTT
V gene: TRBV29-1
clone size: NA
J gene: TRBJ2-3
D gene: NA

CDR3 protein: CASSLRSDQETQYF
CDR3 DNA: TGTGCCAGCAGCTTAAGGTCGGATCAAGAGACCCAGTACTTC
V gene: TRBV11-3
clone size: NA
J gene: TRBJ2-5
D gene: NA

CDR3 protein: CASSSNRGTQYF
CDR3 DNA: TGTGCCAGCAGCTCGAACAGGGGGACCCAGTACTTC
V gene: TRBV5-5
clone size: NA
J gene: TRBJ2-5
D gene: TRBD1

CDR3 protein: CASSLTGLNTEAFF
CDR3 DNA: TGTGCCAGCAGTTTGACAGGGCTGAACACTGAAGCTTTCTTT
V gene: TRBV6-5
clone size: once
J gene: TRBJ1-1
D gene: TRBD1

CDR3 protein: CASSPTAGMPDTQYF
CDR3 DNA: TGTGCCAGCTCACCAACAGCGGGAATGCCAGATACGCAGTATTTT
V gene: TRBV18
clone size: NA
J gene: TRBJ2-3
D gene: TRBD2

CDR3 protein: CASSIGAQPQHF
CDR3 DNA: TGTGCCAGTAGTATAGGGGCACAGCCCCAGCATTTT
V gene: TRBV19
clone size: NA
J gene: TRBJ1-5
D gene: NA

CDR3 protein: CACLKTGLTGELFF
CDR3 DNA: TGTGCCTGTTTAAAAACAGGGTTAACCGGGGAGCTGTTTTTT
V gene: TRBV30
clone size: NA
J gene: TRBJ2-2
D gene: NA

CDR3 protein: CASSAGTDGTQYF
CDR3 DNA: TGTGCCAGCAGCGCCGGGACAGATGGGACCCAGTACTTC
V gene: TRBV9
clone size: NA
J gene: TRBJ2-5
D gene: TRBD1

CDR3 protein: CASSDSRGGVGTFF
CDR3 DNA: TGTGCCAGCAGTGACTCGAGAGGGGGCGTCGGGACTTTCTTT
V gene: TRBV6-4
clone size: NA
J gene: TRBJ1-1
D gene: TRBD1

CDR3 protein: CASSIGTLYEQYF
CDR3 DNA: TGTGCCAGTAGTATTGGGACCCTCTACGAGCAGTACTTC
V gene: TRBV19
clone size: NA
J gene: TRBJ2-7
D gene: NA

CDR3 protein: CASSLGRVPEAFF
CDR3 DNA: TGTGCCAGCAGCTTGGGCCGGGTCCCTGAAGCTTTCTTT
V gene: TRBV5-6
clone size: once
J gene: TRBJ1-1
D gene: NA

CDR3 protein: CATSYRANTEAFF
CDR3 DNA: TGTGCCACATCTTACAGGGCTAACACTGAAGCTTTCTTT
V gene: TRBV19
clone size: NA
J gene: TRBJ1-1
D gene: NA

CDR3 protein: CASSQDSMGTYEQYF
CDR3 DNA: TGCGCCAGCAGCCAAGACTCAATGGGGACCTACGAGCAGTACTTC
V gene: TRBV4-3
clone size: NA
J gene: TRBJ2-7
D gene: NA

CDR3 protein: CASSGSQGSSYEQYF
CDR3 DNA: TGTGCCAGTAGCGGGTCCCAGGGTTCCTCCTACGAGCAGTACTTC
V gene: TRBV19
clone size: NA
J gene: TRBJ2-7
D gene: NA

CDR3 protein: CASSSSGDPTYEQYF
CDR3 DNA: TGTGCCAGCAGTTCTAGCGGGGACCCAACCTACGAGCAGTACTTC
V gene: TRBV27
clone size: NA
J gene: TRBJ2-7
D gene: TRBD2

CDR3 protein: CASSTSVTHYEQYF
CDR3 DNA: TGTGCCAGCAGTACCTCAGTCACTCACTACGAGCAGTACTTC
V gene: TRBV6-6
clone size: NA
J gene: TRBJ2-7
D gene: NA

CDR3 protein: CASSQVYRETDTEAFF
CDR3 DNA: TGTGCCAGCAGCCAGGTTTATCGGGAGACGGACACTGAAGCTTTCTTT
V gene: TRBV5-5
clone size: NA
J gene: TRBJ1-1
D gene: NA